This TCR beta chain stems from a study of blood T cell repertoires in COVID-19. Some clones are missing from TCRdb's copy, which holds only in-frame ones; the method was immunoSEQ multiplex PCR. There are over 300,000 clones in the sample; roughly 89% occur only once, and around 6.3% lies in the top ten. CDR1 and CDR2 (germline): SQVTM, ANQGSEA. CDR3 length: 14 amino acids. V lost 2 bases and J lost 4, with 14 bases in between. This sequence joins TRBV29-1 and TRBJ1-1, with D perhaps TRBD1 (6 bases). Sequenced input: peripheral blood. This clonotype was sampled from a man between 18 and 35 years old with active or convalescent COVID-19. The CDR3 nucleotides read TGCAGCGTTGAAAGACGGACAGTCGGCACTGAAGCTTTCTTT. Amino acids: CSVERRTVGTEAFF.